Listed below are T cell receptor beta chains from one sample, sequenced in a study of human T cells and chemical hapten exposure. Each CDR3 protein gets one entry after TCRdb re-called the RACE reads with MiXCR. Counted here are over 85,000 distinct CDR3 sequences, roughly a tenth occurring once; the ten biggest clones make up approximately 2%. The sample consisted of whole blood, taken in connection with sensitization to the hapten diphenylcyclopropenone (DPC). These receptors were obtained from a woman in her thirties or forties with alopecia areata. Some clones in this sample may be carry-over from other donors' samples. The CDR3 runs from the conserved cysteine through the conserved F or W. Fields, in order: J gene, V gene, CDR3 length, D gene, clone size, CDR3 DNA, CDR3 protein. The D gene is left open where the match is weak. Clone size is shown for a subset of rows, as once, few, many or a class of expanded clone.

TRBJ2-2 TRBV7-8 16 . many TGTGCCAGCAGCTTAGTCCGGCGGGAGAACACCGGGGAGCTGTTTTTT CASSLVRRENTGELFF
TRBJ2-7 TRBV5-5 14 . . TGTGCCAGCAGCTTGGATCAGGGCCCCCGCGAGCAGTACTTC CASSLDQGPREQYF
TRBJ2-1 TRBV7-8 15 . . TGTGCCAGCAGCTTAGCTGGCAAAACTAACAATGAGCAGTTCTTC CASSLAGKTNNEQFF
TRBJ1-2 TRBV24-1 12 . many TGTGCCACCAGTGACTACCTTGGCGGCTACACCTTC CATSDYLGGYTF
TRBJ2-3 TRBV15 15 . . TGTGCCACCAGACGACCCTATTCCAACACAGATACGCAGTATTTT CATRRPYSNTDTQYF
TRBJ2-7 TRBV20-1 16 . many TGCAGTGCCCCGAGGGACGGTCTTTCCCTCTCCTACGAGCAGTACTTC CSAPRDGLSLSYEQYF
TRBJ1-2 TRBV28 11 . medium-sized TGTGCCAGCCTGGGCCCGCGTGGCTACACCTTC CASLGPRGYTF
TRBJ1-3 TRBV7-2 16 . . TGTGCCAGCAGCCCCGGTGGAGGCTCCTCTGGAAACACCATATATTTT CASSPGGGSSGNTIYF
TRBJ2-2 TRBV28 15 TRBD2 few TGTGCCAGCGGCGGACTAGCGTCGAACACCGGGGAGCTGTTTTTT CASGGLASNTGELFF
TRBJ1-5 TRBV29-1 13 . . TGCAGCGTTAGCACCACCCAAGGTTGGCCCCAGCATTTT CSVSTTQGWPQHF
TRBJ2-3 TRBV7-3 17 . . TGTGCCAGCAGCTTAGATTGGAGGGCGGGCCGCACAGATACGCAGTATTTT CASSLDWRAGRTDTQYF
TRBJ2-7 TRBV4-2 15 . many TGTGCCAGCAGCCAAGATAGCACGGGAACCTACGAGCAGTACTTC CASSQDSTGTYEQYF
TRBJ2-3 TRBV7-9 15 TRBD1 few TGTGCCAGCAGCTACAGGGGGCCGGGCACAGATACGCAGTATTTT CASSYRGPGTDTQYF
TRBJ1-1 TRBV5-1 13 TRBD1 few TGCGCCAGCAGCTTAACAGGGGGGACTGAAGCTTTCTTT CASSLTGGTEAFF
TRBJ2-1 TRBV2 15 TRBD2 . TGTGCCAGCAATAGGTGGACTAGCGCGAACAATGAGCAGTTCTTC CASNRWTSANNEQFF
TRBJ2-1 TRBV20-1 16 TRBD1 many TGCAGTGCAGCTAGACAGGGTATTACCTCCTACAATGAGCAGTTCTTC CSAARQGITSYNEQFF
TRBJ2-1 TRBV6-2/TRBV6-3 15 . many TGTGCCAGCAGTTACCGGAGGGCCGCTTCCTATGAGCAGTTCTTC CASSYRRAASYEQFF
TRBJ1-1 TRBV2 11 . many TGTGCCAGCAGCGTGCTGATTGAAGCTTTCTTT CASSVLIEAFF
TRBJ1-2 TRBV6-6 13 . many TGTGCCAGCAGTATCCAGGAGGGCGTGGGCTACACCTTC CASSIQEGVGYTF
TRBJ2-1 TRBV5-1 14 . . TGCGCCAGCAGAATAGCGGAGGACTACAATGAGCAGTTCTTC CASRIAEDYNEQFF
TRBJ1-5 TRBV12-3/TRBV12-4 15 TRBD1 . TGTGCCAGCAGTTCGCGCGGGACAGGGAACCAGCCCCAGCATTTT CASSSRGTGNQPQHF
TRBJ2-3 TRBV6-6 11 . many TGTGCCAGCAGTTACTCACGTACGCAGTATTTT CASSYSRTQYF
TRBJ2-7 TRBV28 16 . medium-sized TGTGCCAGCAGTTTAAGGGGCGGGCTGGAAGGTAACGAGCAGTACTTC CASSLRGGLEGNEQYF
TRBJ2-3 TRBV11-2 14 . many TGTGCCAGCAGCTTAGCCCCGGTTCCAGATACGCAGTATTTT CASSLAPVPDTQYF
TRBJ1-1 TRBV6-2/TRBV6-3 13 . . TGTGCCAGCAGTTACAGCGGCGCCACTGAAGCTTTCTTT CASSYSGATEAFF
TRBJ2-2 TRBV4-2 14 . . TGTGCCAGCAGCCAAGAGAAACTGTCCGGGGAGCTGTTTTTT CASSQEKLSGELFF
TRBJ1-5 TRBV2 12 . many TGTGCCAAAACCGGAGGGGGACAGCCCCAGCATTTT CAKTGGGQPQHF
TRBJ1-2 TRBV29-1 12 . . TGCAGCGTACCAGGATCCTACTATGGCTACACCTTC CSVPGSYYGYTF
TRBJ2-6 TRBV3-1 19 TRBD1 . TGTGCCAGCAGCCAAGGTCCCGGGACAGGGACCTCTGGGGCCAACGTCCTGACTTTC CASSQGPGTGTSGANVLTF
TRBJ2-3 TRBV6-2/TRBV6-3 15 . many TGTGCCAGCAGTTACTCGGATAGCGGCACAGATACGCAGTATTTT CASSYSDSGTDTQYF
TRBJ1-1 TRBV20-1 17 TRBD1 many TGCAGTGCTAGCCCCCGGACAGGGAAAGTGGTCGGAACTGAAGCTTTCTTT CSASPRTGKVVGTEAFF
TRBJ1-1 TRBV7-3 13 . many TGTGCCAGCAGAAGACAGGCCGACACTGAAGCTTTCTTT CASRRQADTEAFF
TRBJ2-5 TRBV15 13 . many TGTGCCACCAGCAGAGCTCCGGGAGAGACCCAGTACTTC CATSRAPGETQYF
TRBJ1-5 TRBV6-5 14 . many TGTGCCAGCAAAACCGCCCAGGGGCGGGGGGCCCAGCATTTT CASKTAQGRGAQHF
TRBJ2-6 TRBV6-2/TRBV6-3 17 . few TGTGCCAGCAGTTACTTACGGAGGTCCGCTGGGGCCAACGTCCTGACTTTC CASSYLRRSAGANVLTF
TRBJ2-2 TRBV6-2/TRBV6-3 14 . few TGTGCCAGCAGTTCCGCTCGAGAAACCGGGGAGCTGTTTTTT CASSSARETGELFF
TRBJ2-5 TRBV19 15 TRBD2 . TGTGCCAGTAAATTGACTAGCGGTCCGGGGGAGACCCAGTACTTC CASKLTSGPGETQYF
TRBJ2-7 TRBV28 15 . . TGTGCCAGCAGTTTGGTACGAGCGGCTGTCTACGAGCAGTACTTC CASSLVRAAVYEQYF
TRBJ1-2 TRBV20-1 15 TRBD1 . TGCAGTGCTAGAGATCCGGGACAGGGGACAAATGGCTACACCTTC CSARDPGQGTNGYTF
TRBJ2-3 TRBV29-1 15 TRBD1 few TGCAGCGTTTCACGGGCGGGACAGGGGCGGGATACGCAGTATTTT CSVSRAGQGRDTQYF
TRBJ1-3 TRBV6-1 15 . few TGTGCCAGCAGCTTGGGCGGATACTCTGGAAACACCATATATTTT CASSLGGYSGNTIYF